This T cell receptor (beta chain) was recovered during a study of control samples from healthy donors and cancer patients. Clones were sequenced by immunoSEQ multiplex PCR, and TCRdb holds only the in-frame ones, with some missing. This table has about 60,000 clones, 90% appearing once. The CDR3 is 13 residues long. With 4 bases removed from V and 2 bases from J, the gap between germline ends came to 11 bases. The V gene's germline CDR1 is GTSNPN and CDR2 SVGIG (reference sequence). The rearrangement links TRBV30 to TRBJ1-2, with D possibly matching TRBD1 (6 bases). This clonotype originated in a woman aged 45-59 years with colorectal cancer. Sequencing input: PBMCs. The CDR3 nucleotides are TGTGCCTGGAATTCTCAGGGGAACTATGGCTACACCTTC. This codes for CAWNSQGNYGYTF.